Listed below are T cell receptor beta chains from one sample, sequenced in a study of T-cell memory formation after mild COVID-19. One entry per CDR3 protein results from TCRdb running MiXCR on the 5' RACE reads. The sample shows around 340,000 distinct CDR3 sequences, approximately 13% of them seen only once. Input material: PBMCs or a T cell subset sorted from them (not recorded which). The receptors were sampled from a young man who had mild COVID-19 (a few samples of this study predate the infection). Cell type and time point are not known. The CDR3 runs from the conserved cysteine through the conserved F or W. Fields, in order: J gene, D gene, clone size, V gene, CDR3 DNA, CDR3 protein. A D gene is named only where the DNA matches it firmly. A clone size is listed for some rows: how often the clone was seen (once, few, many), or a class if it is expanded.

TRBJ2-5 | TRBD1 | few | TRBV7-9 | TGTGCCAGCAGCCTCCAGATACGACAGGGAGAGACCCAGTACTTC | CASSLQIRQGETQYF
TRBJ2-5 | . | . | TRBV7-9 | TGTGCCAGCAGCTCCGCCTGGGCAGGGCAAGAGACCCAGTACTTC | CASSSAWAGQETQYF
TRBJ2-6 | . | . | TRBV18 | TGTGCCAGCTCACCATCCTCGGTTGGGGCCAACGTCCTGACTTTC | CASSPSSVGANVLTF
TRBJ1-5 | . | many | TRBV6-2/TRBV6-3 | TGTGCCAGCAGTTCAGGGTATAGCAATCAGCCCCAGCATTTT | CASSSGYSNQPQHF
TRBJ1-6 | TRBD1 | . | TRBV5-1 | TGCGCCAGCAGTCGGGACAGCAATAATTCACCCCTCCACTTT | CASSRDSNNSPLHF
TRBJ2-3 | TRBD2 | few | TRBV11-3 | TGTGCCAGCAGCCGGACTAGTTGGAGAGATACGCAGTATTTT | CASSRTSWRDTQYF
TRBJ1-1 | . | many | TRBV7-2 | TGTGCCAGCAGCTTAGCGCCGGGGGGGAACACTGAAGCTTTCTTT | CASSLAPGGNTEAFF
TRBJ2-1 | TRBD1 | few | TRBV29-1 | TGCAGCGTTGGGGTGACAGGGTTGAATGAGCAGTTCTTC | CSVGVTGLNEQFF
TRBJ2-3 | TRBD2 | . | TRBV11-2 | TGTGCCAGCAGCCCCGGACTAGCGGGGGGTACGCAGTATTTT | CASSPGLAGGTQYF
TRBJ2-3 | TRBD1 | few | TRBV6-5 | TGTGCCAGCAGGAAACAGGGGTCAAACACAGATACGCAGTATTTT | CASRKQGSNTDTQYF
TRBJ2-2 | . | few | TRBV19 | TGTGCCAGCCAACAGGACACCGGGGAGCTGTTTTTT | CASQQDTGELFF
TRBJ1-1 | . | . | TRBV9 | TGTGCCAGCAGCGTAGTCGGTTGGGGGAACACTGAAGCTTTCTTT | CASSVVGWGNTEAFF
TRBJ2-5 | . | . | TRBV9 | TGTGCCAGCAGCGTAGTAGGAGCGAAACAAGAGACCCAGTACTTC | CASSVVGAKQETQYF
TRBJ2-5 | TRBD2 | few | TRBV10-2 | TGCGCCAGCAGGGGCTCCAGCGGGGGAAGAGAGACCCAGTACTTC | CASRGSSGGRETQYF
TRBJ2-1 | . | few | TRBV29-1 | TGCAGCGTTGGGTTGGAGCAGTTCTTC | CSVGLEQFF
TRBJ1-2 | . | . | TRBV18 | TGTGCCAGCTCACCGGTGGGGGTCCAGCAATCATACACCTTC | CASSPVGVQQSYTF
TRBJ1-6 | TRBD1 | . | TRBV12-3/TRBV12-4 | TGTGCCAGCAGTGTCCGGGACAGATTTCAGCCCCTCCACTTT | CASSVRDRFQPLHF
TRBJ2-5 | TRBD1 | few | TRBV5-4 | TGTGCCAGCAGCTTGGTGGGGGACAGGGGTATTGGGGAGACCCAGTACTTC | CASSLVGDRGIGETQYF
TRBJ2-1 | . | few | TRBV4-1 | TGCGCCAGCAGCCAAGGTCCTCGATATGAGCAGTTCTTC | CASSQGPRYEQFF
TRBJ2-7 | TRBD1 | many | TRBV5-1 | TGCGCCAGCAGCATTACGGGACAGGGATACGAGCAGTACTTC | CASSITGQGYEQYF
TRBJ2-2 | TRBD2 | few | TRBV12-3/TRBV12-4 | TGTGCCAGCACCCAGCGGGGGGGAGGCACCGGGGAGCTGTTTTTT | CASTQRGGGTGELFF
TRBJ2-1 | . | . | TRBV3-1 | TGTGCCAGCAGCCAAGGGGGAAGGCAGGTGGGCCTTTACAATGAGCAGTTCTTC | CASSQGGRQVGLYNEQFF
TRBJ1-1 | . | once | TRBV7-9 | TGTGCCAGCGCGGGGGTAACTGAAGCTTTCTTT | CASAGVTEAFF
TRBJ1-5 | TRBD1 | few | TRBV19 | TGTGCCAGTAGACCCGGGACAGGGGTCCTTCAGCCCCAGCATTTT | CASRPGTGVLQPQHF
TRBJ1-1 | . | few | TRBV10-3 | TGTGCCATCACTGGACAGTTTAACACTGAAGCTTTCTTT | CAITGQFNTEAFF
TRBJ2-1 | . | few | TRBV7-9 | TGTGCCAGCAGCTTCAAGCGTAAGGTCTACAATGAGCAGTTCTTC | CASSFKRKVYNEQFF
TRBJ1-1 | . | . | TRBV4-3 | TGCGCCAGCAGCCAAGAGAGTTCGGGCACTGAAGCTTTCTTT | CASSQESSGTEAFF
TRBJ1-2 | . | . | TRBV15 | TGTGCCACCAGCAGCAGTCGGGCAGGGCGCTATGGCTACACCTTC | CATSSSRAGRYGYTF
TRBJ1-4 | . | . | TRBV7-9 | TGTGCCAGCAGCTTCTACGGAGCCTTTAATGAAAAACTGTTTTTT | CASSFYGAFNEKLFF
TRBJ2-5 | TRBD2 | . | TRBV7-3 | TGTGCCAGCAGCGCGGGAGGGTCGGAGACCCAGTACTTC | CASSAGGSETQYF
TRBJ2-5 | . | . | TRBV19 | TGTGCCAGTAGGCGCGAGGGGGGCGAAGAGACCCAGTACTTC | CASRREGGEETQYF
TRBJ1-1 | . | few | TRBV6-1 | TGTGCCAGCAGTGAAGCAGGCAGGGCTGAAGCTTTCTTT | CASSEAGRAEAFF
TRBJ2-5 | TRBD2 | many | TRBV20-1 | TGCAGTGCTAGGGCAGCTAGCGGGGACCAAGAGACCCAGTACTTC | CSARAASGDQETQYF
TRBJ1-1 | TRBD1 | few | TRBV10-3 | TGTGCCATCAGAAGGACAGGGGCGGGAATGAACACTGAAGCTTTCTTT | CAIRRTGAGMNTEAFF
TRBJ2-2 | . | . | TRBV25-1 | TGTGCCAGCAGTGCTGGGAACACCGGGGAGCTGTTTTTT | CASSAGNTGELFF
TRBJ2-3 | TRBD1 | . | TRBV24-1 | TGTGCCACCAGTGAGGCGGGACAGGGGGCAGATACGCAGTATTTT | CATSEAGQGADTQYF
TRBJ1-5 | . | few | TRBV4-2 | TGTGCCAGCAGCCAAGATGGGGCGGCAAGGCAGCCCCAGCATTTT | CASSQDGAARQPQHF